This T cell receptor beta chain came from a study of blood T cell repertoires in COVID-19 (dated by TCRdb to 2020 to 2022). A note on the overall study: Samples covering the acute and convalescent phases of COVID-19 were provided by collaborators in the United States, Italy and Spain. The material from the prospective study consisted of cDNA or gDNA derived from T cells, B-cell-depleted T cells, or PBMCs. The samples were drawn from two sources: the first 160 participants of the ongoing ImmuneRACE study, and over 1,000 subjects contributed by 6 global collaborators. HLA class I and class II types, where available, came from metadata supplied by the sample provider rather than from assay-based typing. Sample metadata almost always included a de-identified subject ID, COVID-19 status, age in years and sex. The repertoires were released in a freely available public database intended as a resource for research on the immune response to SARS-CoV-2. Subjects who had been exposed to COVID-19, were actively infected with it, or had recovered from it provided the deeply sampled blood TCRbeta repertoires that made up the dataset. The study at large found these results: How much clinical and demographic metadata was included differed by source and by participant, and the metadata was provided uncurated.

V loses 4 bases of germline sequence and J loses 6 bases, and the interval between the two ends is 10 bases. From the cysteine through the phenylalanine, the CDR3 covers 13 amino acids. The retained sequence is limited to the CDR3, 39 bases, with the frame set at the first base. As encoded in the germline V gene (reference sequence), CDR1 is MNHEY while CDR2 is SMNVEV. Enrolling through a virtual design, the prospective study's participants ranged in age from roughly 18 to 90 years and lived across approximately 25 United States geographic areas. Cohort assignment in the prospective study relied on participant-reported clinical history from a screening survey and a study questionnaire. For ImmuneRACE Cohort 3, a participant was defined as recovered based on two consecutive negative NP/OP PCR tests, clearance by a healthcare professional, or resolution of symptoms. Mobile phlebotomists in the prospective study collected whole blood, serum and a nasopharyngeal or oropharyngeal swab from every participant. Additional blood draws and questionnaires over an approximately 2-month period could optionally be provided by prospective study participants. Before DNA extraction, prospective study blood samples were shipped either frozen or at room temperature.

TCRbeta CDR3 regions were amplified from genomic DNA using the immunoSEQ Assay, a bias-controlled multiplex PCR. The authors processed their data as follows. Within the assay, amplification of reference gene primers was used to estimate how many nucleated cells each sample contained. To quantify the absolute abundance of each unique TCRbeta CDR3 rearrangement, sequence reads were collapsed and filtered. Productive Simpson clonality was computed per sample as the square root of Simpson's diversity index over productive rearrangements. In its TCRdb copy, this immuneACCESS table keeps in-frame sequences only and misses some clones. Where compared with another copy, unresolved V genes explain less than half of these, and the others have no known cause. V and J calls and clone size come straight from that table; D and trimming were deduced from the DNA. A total of about 280,000 clones appear in this sample, 85% of them only once. The ten biggest clones cover about 2.5% of the sample.

The sample holds one count of this clone. Its antigen has not been determined. No quality values exist for individual bases; no much larger clone is one base distant. The sequenced material came from PBMCs or T cells enriched from blood (not recorded which). This TCR was sampled from a woman in her forties or fifties who had recovered from COVID-19. Rearrangement joined TRBV27 to TRBJ1-5; D gene: possibly TRBD1, on 5 matching bases. At the DNA level, the sequence is TGTGCCAGCAGTTATGGACAACGTCAGCCCCAGCATTTT. The resulting protein is CASSYGQRQPQHF.